This entry describes one TCR beta chain. The data are from a study of blood T cell repertoires in COVID-19. Study-level background: Sites across the United States, Italy and Spain contributed samples from acute and convalescent COVID-19. Sample material is recorded as cDNA or gDNA derived from T cells, B-cell-depleted T cells, or PBMCs.

Germline V gene sequence: CDR1 SGHTA, CDR2 FQGNSA. Trimming shortened V by 5 bases and J by 0 bases, and 14 bases separated the two germline ends. The CDR3 is made up of 15 amino acids. Authors' processing steps: From reference gene primer amplification, estimates of nucleated cell counts were derived. The repertoire was sequenced with immunoSEQ multiplex PCR; TCRdb's copy has only in-frame clones and lacks some. For V, J and clone size, that table is used; D and trimming come from the DNA. Here the sample spans 160,000 or so clones, 75% to 85% being singletons. V is TRBV7-2 and J is TRBJ2-7; D might be TRBD1 (5 bases). The sequenced material came from peripheral blood. The receptor was isolated from a man in his 60s with acute or convalescent COVID-19. The CDR3 DNA reads as TGTGCCAGCAGCCCCGGACATACCCTCTCCTACGAGCAGTACTTC. Its protein product is CASSPGHTLSYEQYF.